Listed here are 9 T cell receptor beta chains from one sample, sequenced in a study of CD8+ T cells in alopecia areata. Cutaneous lymph nodes were pooled and cells sorted by CD4, CD8alpha, NKG2D, NKG2ACE and more. Extracted RNA was reverse transcribed into cDNA, the sequencing template. TCRdb's table, derived via immunoSEQ multiplex PCR, lists solely in-frame clones and lacks some. The sample offers approximately 280,000 clones and no singletons, the top ten holding about 1.2%. The specimen was CD4+ T cells sorted from a lymph node. All receptors derive from a C3H/HeJ mouse with alopecia areata. This mouse strain has H2-k as its MHC haplotype.

This clone was seen more than once but under ten times. Any gene name here is a mouse gene name. The CDR3 goes on 4 residues after the read ends, and that part is filled in from the germline J gene. Distinct nucleotide sequences in the sample also encode this CDR3. The V and J genes are TRBV31 and TRBJ2-7, with TRBD2 identical over 7 bases. Germline lookup yields CDR1 GKSSPN and CDR2 SITVG. J was trimmed by 0 bases and V by 0 bases; bases with no gene match: 2. The CDR3 is made up of 14 amino acids. The CDR3 loop is CAWSLRGGSYEQYF. CDR3 DNA (partial): TGTGCCTGGAGTCTCCGGGGGGGCTCCTAT.

Regarding this clone: Gene and germline names: mouse. At the DNA level, this CDR3 is encoded by other sequences in the same sample as well. CDR3: CASRPGTGEDTQYF. The covered CDR3 bases are TGTGCCAGCAGGCCCGGGACAGGGGAAGAC. J is TRBJ2-5 and V is TRBV13-1; 10 bases are shared with TRBD1. The missing CDR3 end, 4 residues past where the read stops, is filled in from the germline J gene. This CDR3 has 14 residues. Germline V gene data show CDR1 as NSHNY and CDR2 as SYGAGN.

In this sample, this clone turned up many times. All gene names here are mouse names. The DNA ends 4 residues before the CDR3 does, and the rest of the CDR3 is filled in from the germline J gene. This chain uses TRBV13-1 with TRBJ1-2, with 10 nucleotides matching TRBD1. Germline CDR1 is NSHNY and CDR2 is SYGAGN. The trim removed 5 bases at V and 0 bases at J, leaving 1 base unmatched. This CDR3 is built from 14 residues. The sequenced CDR3 bases are TGTGCCAGCAGGGGACAGGGGACAAACTCC. Its translation: CASRGQGTNS. The whole CDR3 sequence reads CASRGQGTNSDYTF.

This clone showed up just a few times. Gene names and germline match the mouse. The read gets to within 4 residues of the CDR3 end, and the germline J gene fills in the rest. This rearrangement joins TRBV1 to TRBJ2-1, with 12 bases identical to TRBD2. The germline V gene has CDR1 NSQYPW and CDR2 LRSPGD (reference sequence). This CDR3 contains 15 residues. The CDR3 loop is CTCSAADWGGAEQFF. Incomplete CDR3 DNA: TGCACCTGCAGTGCAGCCGACTGGGGGGGCGCT.

As regards this clone: Here the gene names and germline are mouse. With the read ending 4 residues before the CDR3 end, the germline J gene is used to fill in that end. This same CDR3 is encoded by further DNA sequences in the sample. The V call is TRBV31, the J call TRBJ2-2; 7 bases are shared with TRBD2. The V gene end was trimmed by 1 base and the J gene end by 2 bases; junction bases not matched to a gene: 7. The CDR3 length is 16 residues. Germline V gives CDR1 GKSSPN, CDR2 SITVG. The CDR3 here is CAWSPPGGVNTGQLYF. The CDR3 DNA, read in part, is TGTGCCTGGAGTCCCCCCGGGGGGGTGAACACCGGG.

Regarding this clone: Genes and germline are mouse. The read gets to within 4 residues of the CDR3 end, and the germline J gene fills in the rest. Other DNA sequences in this specimen translate into the identical CDR3. This chain uses TRBV19 with TRBJ2-2, with 7 positions matching TRBD1. CDR1 is FNHDT and CDR2 is SITEND in the germline V gene (reference sequence). This CDR3 spans 15 amino acids. V gave up 3 bases and J gave up 0 bases; unmatched junction bases: 2. The DNA read from the CDR3 is TGTGCCAGCAGTAGGACAGGAGCAAACACCGGG. It is translated as CASSRTGANTG. The whole CDR3 reads CASSRTGANTGQLYF.

Remarks on this clone: Mouse gene names and germline throughout. The read terminates 4 residues ahead of where the CDR3 ends, so the germline J gene completes it. Other DNA sequences in the sample encode the same CDR3. The rearrangement links TRBV1 to TRBJ2-1, with unresolved D. The CDR3 totals 14 residues. Germline V gives CDR1 NSQYPW, CDR2 LRSPGD (reference sequence). V dropped 0 bases and J dropped 0 bases, with 3 bases sitting between them. The part of the CDR3 DNA that was read is TGCACCTGCAGTGCAGACAATAACTATGCT. Translation: CTCSADNNYA. The full-length CDR3 reads as CTCSADNNYAEQFF.

A few counts support this clone. Gene names are mouse gene names. Read data end 3 residues before the CDR3 end; the end is taken from the germline J gene. The genes are TRBV19 and TRBJ1-6, with a tentative D call TRBD1 (6 bases). TRBJ1-6 qualifies as an ORF whose function is uncertain. This CDR3 has 16 residues. The germline CDR1 and CDR2 sequences are FNHDT and SITEND (reference sequence). V was clipped by 1 base and J by 2 bases, with 10 bases between them. This CDR3 is CASSIRGATYNSPLYF. The CDR3 bases that were read are TGTGCCAGCAGTATAAGGGGGGCGACCTATAATTCGCCC.

This clone was seen a handful of times. The listed genes are named as in mouse. The CDR3 goes on 4 residues after the read ends, and that part is filled in from the germline J gene. The chain is built from TRBV5 and TRBJ1-2; 8 nucleotides align to TRBD1. This CDR3 contains 17 residues. The V gene end was trimmed by 0 bases and the J gene end by 0 bases; junction bases not matched to a gene: 6. CDR1 and CDR2 from the germline V gene are LGHNA and YNLKQL (reference sequence). Here the CDR3 reads CASSQDGQGAPNSDYTF. CDR3 DNA (partial): TGTGCCAGCAGCCAAGATGGGCAGGGGGCTCCAAACTCC.